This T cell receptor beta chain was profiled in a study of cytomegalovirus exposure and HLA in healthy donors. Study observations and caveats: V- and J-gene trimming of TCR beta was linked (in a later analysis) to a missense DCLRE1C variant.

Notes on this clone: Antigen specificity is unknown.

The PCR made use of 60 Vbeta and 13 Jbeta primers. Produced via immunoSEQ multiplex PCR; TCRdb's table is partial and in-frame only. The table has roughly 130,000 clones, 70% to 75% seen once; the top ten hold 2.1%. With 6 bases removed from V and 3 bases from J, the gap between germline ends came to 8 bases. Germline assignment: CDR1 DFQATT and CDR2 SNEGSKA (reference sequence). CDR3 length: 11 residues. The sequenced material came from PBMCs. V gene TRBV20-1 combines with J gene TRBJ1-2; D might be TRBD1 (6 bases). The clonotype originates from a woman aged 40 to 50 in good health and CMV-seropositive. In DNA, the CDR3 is TGCAGTGCGGGGGCCTACTATGGCTACACCTTC. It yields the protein CSAGAYYGYTF.